Listed below are T cell receptor beta chains from one sample, sequenced in a study of early T cells in non-severe SARS-CoV-2 infection. From the 5' RACE reads, TCRdb called clonotypes with MiXCR, one entry per CDR3 protein. The repertoire consists of about 53,000 distinct CDR3 sequences, with approximately 12% occurring once and the leading ten covering just over 2.5%. The sequencing used whole blood, collected at baseline. The receptor source for this set is an adult who was a healthcare worker with PCR-confirmed SARS-CoV-2 infection or an uninfected control (not recorded which). CDR3s include the opening cysteine and the closing phenylalanine or tryptophan. D genes are given only for firm matches. Not all rows give a size; the values are once, few, many and, for expanded clones, a class.

CASSKMGSSGELFF,TGCGCCAGCAGCAAAATGGGGAGTTCCGGGGAGCTGTTTTTT,.,TRBJ2-2,TRBV4-1,.
CASSQQGTNQPQHF,TGCGCCAGCAGCCAACAAGGGACAAATCAGCCCCAGCATTTT,.,TRBJ1-5,TRBV4-1,few
CASNPPSAGGDEQFF,TGTGCCAGCAACCCTCCTAGTGCGGGAGGAGACGAGCAGTTCTTC,TRBD2,TRBJ2-1,TRBV11-3,few
CASSLDGRSYNEQFF,TGTGCCAGCAGCTTAGACGGGAGGTCCTACAATGAGCAGTTCTTC,TRBD2,TRBJ2-1,TRBV13,few
CASSQTKYEQYF,TGTGCCAGCAGCCAAACGAAATACGAGCAGTACTTC,.,TRBJ2-7,TRBV14,few
CASSPGLENTDTQYF,TGTGCCAGCAGTCCCGGACTCGAGAACACAGATACGCAGTATTTT,.,TRBJ2-3,TRBV6-4,few
CASSLEGWSYNSPLHF,TGTGCCAGCAGCTTAGAGGGGTGGTCCTATAATTCACCCCTCCACTTT,.,TRBJ1-6,TRBV11-2,few
CASSEWTSAGELFF,TGCGCCAGCAGTGAGTGGACTAGCGCCGGGGAGCTGTTTTTT,TRBD2,TRBJ2-2,TRBV10-2,many
CASGLRAGDGYGYTF,TGTGCTAGTGGTTTGAGAGCAGGGGATGGCTATGGCTACACCTTC,.,TRBJ1-2,TRBV12-5,.
CASSLAGLAGVFTDTQYF,TGCGCCAGCAGCTTGGCCGGCCTAGCGGGAGTATTTACAGATACGCAGTATTTT,TRBD2,TRBJ2-3,TRBV5-1,.
CASRTVAGRTDTQYF,TGTGCCAGTAGAACCGTAGCGGGACGCACAGATACGCAGTATTTT,TRBD2,TRBJ2-3,TRBV19,.
CASSLAGPRSTQHF,TGTGCCAGCAGCTTAGCCGGGCCCCGGTCGACCCAGCATTTT,.,TRBJ1-5,TRBV7-8,many
CASSATDTQYF,TGTGCCAGCAGTGCCACAGATACGCAGTATTTT,.,TRBJ2-3,TRBV6-6,few
CASSQEYLADNEKLFF,TGTGCCAGCAGCCAAGAATATTTGGCAGACAATGAAAAACTGTTTTTT,.,TRBJ1-4,TRBV3-1,few
CASSQDPSGVLRWNTGELFF,TGCGCCAGCAGCCAAGATCCTAGCGGAGTCCTCCGGTGGAACACCGGGGAGCTGTTTTTT,TRBD2,TRBJ2-2,TRBV4-3,.
CASSKTSSYNEQFF,TGTGCCAGCAGTAAAACTAGCTCCTACAATGAGCAGTTCTTC,.,TRBJ2-1,TRBV6-2/TRBV6-3,few
CASSLGPGLAGYTDTQYF,TGTGCCAGCAGCTTAGGCCCGGGACTAGCGGGGTACACAGATACGCAGTATTTT,TRBD2,TRBJ2-3,TRBV7-2,many
CASSTGYNQPQHF,TGTGCCAGCAGTACAGGGTACAATCAGCCCCAGCATTTT,.,TRBJ1-5,TRBV6-1,few
CASSLELDFNEQFF,TGTGCCAGCAGCTTAGAGCTCGACTTCAATGAGCAGTTCTTC,.,TRBJ2-1,TRBV7-6,many
CASSVQGGSYEQYF,TGTGCCAGCAGTGTGCAGGGTGGATCCTACGAGCAGTACTTC,.,TRBJ2-7,TRBV6-1,few
CASIPTSGRNEQFF,TGTGCCAGCATCCCGACTAGCGGGAGAAATGAGCAGTTCTTC,TRBD2,TRBJ2-1,TRBV7-2,once
CSARPTGSNQPQHF,TGCAGTGCTAGACCTACAGGGAGCAATCAGCCCCAGCATTTT,.,TRBJ1-5,TRBV20-1,.
CASSEGTRETQYF,TGTGCCAGCAGTGAGGGCACGAGGGAGACCCAGTACTTC,.,TRBJ2-5,TRBV28,.
CASDPGGSGSAEQYF,TGTGCCAGCGACCCAGGAGGCAGCGGCTCTGCCGAGCAGTACTTC,.,TRBJ2-7,TRBV6-2/TRBV6-3,.
CSARDAGGVPMDEQYF,TGCAGTGCTAGAGATGCCGGGGGGGTCCCTATGGACGAGCAGTACTTC,TRBD2,TRBJ2-7,TRBV20-1,few
CASSLVRGVGTEAFF,TGTGCCAGCAGTTTAGTTAGGGGAGTAGGGACTGAAGCTTTCTTT,.,TRBJ1-1,TRBV12-3/TRBV12-4,.
CASSYPLETSGSYNEQFF,TGTGCCAGCAGTTACCCTCTCGAGACTAGCGGGAGTTACAATGAGCAGTTCTTC,TRBD2,TRBJ2-1,TRBV6-2/TRBV6-3,few
CASSPFDTGELFF,TGTGCCAGCAGTCCCTTTGACACCGGGGAGCTGTTTTTT,.,TRBJ2-2,TRBV6-2/TRBV6-3,many
CSASDDRDYGYTF,TGCAGTGCTAGTGATGACAGGGACTATGGCTACACCTTC,TRBD1,TRBJ1-2,TRBV20-1,.
CSARASGLSGYTF,TGCAGTGCTAGAGCCTCCGGACTTTCCGGCTACACCTTC,.,TRBJ1-2,TRBV20-1,many
CASSPSFSYEQYF,TGTGCCAGTAGTCCCAGTTTTAGCTACGAGCAGTACTTC,.,TRBJ2-7,TRBV19,few